This paragraph covers one T cell receptor beta chain sequence. Its specificity is unknown. This entry comes from a study of shared clonotypes between healthy human individuals. On the study more broadly: Each donor's CD4 naive and CD4 memory cells filled three plates apiece, CD8 naive two, and CD8 memory one.

Study findings and constraints: Sequencing of the sorted subsets was shown by rarefaction to be incomplete despite large depth. For naive CD4 cells, approximately 5% of clonotypes were shared across a handful of donors. Larger estimated richness was generally seen in naive subsets than in memory subsets.

Germline-derived CDR1 and CDR2 are GTSNPN and SVGIG (reference sequence). This CDR3 has 13 amino acids. Trimming stripped 0 bases from V and 7 bases from J, with 10 bases between. The repertoire was sequenced with immunoSEQ multiplex PCR; TCRdb's copy has only in-frame clones and lacks some. The sample has just over 2,000,000 clones, 90% to 95% seen once; the top ten hold 0.13%. This rearrangement joins TRBV30 to TRBJ1-5; possibly TRBD1 for D (5 bases). The sequenced sample was naive CD4+ T cells sorted from blood. The subset denotes: CD45RA+ positively selected. The TCR comes from a man in his late teens or twenties in good health. The chain's CDR3 is CAWSVGLWQPQHF. The CDR3, as DNA: TGTGCCTGGAGTGTGGGGCTTTGGCAGCCCCAGCATTTT.